This T cell receptor beta chain was identified during a study of identical twins. General study findings and limits: Monozygotic twins shared more out-of-frame TCR alpha than recombination models predicted. Cross-sectional statistical analysis was relied on for the conclusions, without the same donors being followed.

This clonotype showed up just a few times. Antigen specificity is unknown. V gave up 3 bases and J gave up 12 bases; unmatched junction bases: 10. CDR3 length: 14 amino acids. TCRdb processed the 5' RACE reads anew with MiXCR; each CDR3 protein has one entry. The sample lists a few hundred thousand distinct CDR3 sequences, roughly 9% occurring once. Sequenced input: naive T cells sorted from blood. This TCR was recovered from a woman in her 50s in good health. V and J are TRBV12-3 or TRBV12-4 and TRBJ1-4, with 7 bases aligning to TRBD1. For the CDR3, the DNA is TGTGCCAGCAGTTTGGGACAGTACCGTTCTGAACTGTTTTTT. Translated, it gives CASSLGQYRSELFF.